This T cell receptor beta chain was captured in a study of cytomegalovirus exposure and HLA in healthy donors. Vbeta (60) and Jbeta (13) primers were used in the PCR. Profiled with immunoSEQ multiplex PCR; TCRdb holds only in-frame clones, not every one. The sample carries some 200,000 clones, roughly 9.5% recorded once. This clone was counted a few times. Trimming removed 4 bases from V and 2 bases from J; junction bases left unmatched: 3. CDR3 length: 16 amino acids. Germline loops: CDR1 ENHRY, CDR2 SYGVKD. The sequenced sample consisted of PBMCs. The source is a woman aged 25 to 39 in good health and CMV-seropositive. This chain connects TRBV10-3 to TRBJ2-3; 13 bases map to TRBD2. The CDR3 protein is CAISGGTSGVTDTQYF. CDR3 bases: TGTGCCATCAGTGGGGGGACTAGCGGGGTCACAGATACGCAGTATTTT.